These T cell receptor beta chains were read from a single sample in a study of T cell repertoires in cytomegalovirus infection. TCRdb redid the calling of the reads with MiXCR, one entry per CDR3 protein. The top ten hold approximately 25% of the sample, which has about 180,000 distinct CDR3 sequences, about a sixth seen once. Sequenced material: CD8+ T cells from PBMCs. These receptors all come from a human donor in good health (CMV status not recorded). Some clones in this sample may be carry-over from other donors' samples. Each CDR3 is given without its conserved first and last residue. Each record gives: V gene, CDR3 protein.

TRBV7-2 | ASSFGGLAGGTRETQY
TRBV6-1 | ASTHQEGTEAF
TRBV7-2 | ASSRMGDQGWRAEAF
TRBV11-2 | ASSLGAEFGTDTQY
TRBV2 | ASSDWVTISTDTQY
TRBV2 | ASPRGTEAF
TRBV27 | ASSPLAGGKNEQF
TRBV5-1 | ASSLGSVGTEAF
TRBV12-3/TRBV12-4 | ASSPGQLPGYT
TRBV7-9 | ASSWGQGAGELF
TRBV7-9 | ASSALAGGPNTGELF
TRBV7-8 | ASSLPAQRVVKTQY
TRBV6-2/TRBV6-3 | ASSYVGGSTDTQY
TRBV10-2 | ASSWTSGGADMQY
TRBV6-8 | ASSPRLGTDEQY
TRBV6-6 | ASSYPGLGGGTEAF
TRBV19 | ASSRLAPYYEQY